Listed below are T cell receptor beta chains from one sample, sequenced in a study of shared clonotypes between healthy human individuals. Sequenced by immunoSEQ multiplex PCR; TCRdb stores in-frame clones only, minus some. The table records 400,000 to 600,000 clones, 75% to 80% of them present only once. The source material was PBMCs. The origin of the receptors is a woman aged 40-49 years in good health. Some clones in this sample may be carry-over from other donors' samples. The CDR3 runs from the conserved cysteine through the conserved F or W. A D gene is named only where the DNA matches it firmly. The size of a clone is reported for some rows only, either as once, few or many, or as a class for expanded clones.

CDR3aa: CAISEWAGSYEQYF; CDR3nt: TGTGCCATCAGTGAGTGGGCGGGCTCCTACGAGCAGTACTTC; v_gene: TRBV10-3; j_gene: TRBJ2-7; abundance: NA; d_gene: NA; len: 14
CDR3aa: CASAGTSGPNEQFF; CDR3nt: TGCGCCAGCGCCGGGACTAGCGGGCCGAATGAGCAGTTCTTC; v_gene: TRBV10-1; j_gene: TRBJ2-1; abundance: once; d_gene: TRBD2; len: 14
CDR3aa: CAWSVGTGVGETQYF; CDR3nt: TGTGCCTGGAGTGTAGGGACAGGGGTGGGAGAGACCCAGTACTTC; v_gene: TRBV30; j_gene: TRBJ2-5; abundance: NA; d_gene: TRBD1; len: 15
CDR3aa: CASSYTIGYTF; CDR3nt: TGTGCCAGCAGCTACACTATTGGCTACACCTTC; v_gene: TRBV2; j_gene: TRBJ1-2; abundance: few; d_gene: NA; len: 11
CDR3aa: CASSDRPPNTEAFF; CDR3nt: TGTGCCAGCAGTGATCGACCACCCAACACTGAAGCTTTCTTT; v_gene: TRBV25-1; j_gene: TRBJ1-1; abundance: NA; d_gene: NA; len: 14
CDR3aa: CASSPWTGVTGELFF; CDR3nt: TGTGCCAGCAGTCCTTGGACAGGGGTCACCGGGGAGCTGTTTTTT; v_gene: TRBV6-1; j_gene: TRBJ2-2; abundance: NA; d_gene: TRBD1; len: 15
CDR3aa: CASSLAVRASGNSYEQYF; CDR3nt: TGTGCCAGCAGCTTGGCGGTTCGGGCTAGCGGGAACTCCTACGAGCAGTACTTC; v_gene: TRBV5-4; j_gene: TRBJ2-7; abundance: few; d_gene: TRBD2; len: 18
CDR3aa: CASSFHGGLNRGDTQYF; CDR3nt: TGTGCCAGCAGCTTCCACGGGGGCCTCAATAGGGGAGATACGCAGTATTTT; v_gene: TRBV7-2; j_gene: TRBJ2-3; abundance: NA; d_gene: NA; len: 17
CDR3aa: CASSSTPWAAVSTDTQYF; CDR3nt: TGTGCCAGCAGTTCCACGCCGTGGGCTGCCGTAAGCACAGATACGCAGTATTTT; v_gene: TRBV28; j_gene: TRBJ2-3; abundance: few; d_gene: NA; len: 18
CDR3aa: CASSEAPAGDNEQFF; CDR3nt: TGTGCCAGCAGTGAAGCGCCAGCAGGGGACAATGAGCAGTTCTTC; v_gene: TRBV6-1; j_gene: TRBJ2-1; abundance: NA; d_gene: NA; len: 15
CDR3aa: CASSESGSPTDTQYF; CDR3nt: TGTGCCAGCAGTGAAAGCGGGAGTCCCACAGATACGCAGTATTTT; v_gene: TRBV6-4; j_gene: TRBJ2-3; abundance: NA; d_gene: TRBD2; len: 15
CDR3aa: CASSLASQGLPFGYTF; CDR3nt: TGTGCCAGCAGCTTAGCGAGCCAGGGATTACCTTTTGGCTACACCTTC; v_gene: TRBV7-2; j_gene: TRBJ1-2; abundance: NA; d_gene: NA; len: 16
CDR3aa: CASSQGLAGTEQFF; CDR3nt: TGTGCCAGCAGCCAAGGACTAGCGGGTACAGAGCAGTTCTTC; v_gene: TRBV4-2; j_gene: TRBJ2-1; abundance: NA; d_gene: TRBD2; len: 14